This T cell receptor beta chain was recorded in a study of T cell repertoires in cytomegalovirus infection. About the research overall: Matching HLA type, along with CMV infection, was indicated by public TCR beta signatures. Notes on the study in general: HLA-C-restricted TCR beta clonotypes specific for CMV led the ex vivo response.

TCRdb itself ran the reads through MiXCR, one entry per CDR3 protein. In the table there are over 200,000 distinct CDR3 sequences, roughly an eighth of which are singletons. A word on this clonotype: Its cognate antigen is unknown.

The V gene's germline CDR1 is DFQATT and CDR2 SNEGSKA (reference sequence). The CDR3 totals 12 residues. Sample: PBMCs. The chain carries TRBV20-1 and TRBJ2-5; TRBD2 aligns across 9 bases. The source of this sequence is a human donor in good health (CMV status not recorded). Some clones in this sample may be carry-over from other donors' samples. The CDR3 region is CSAPTSGETQYF. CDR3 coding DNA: TGCAGCGCCCCTACTAGCGGGGAGACCCAGTACTTC.